A selection of T cell receptor beta chains follows, all from one sample in a study of cytomegalovirus exposure and HLA in healthy donors. Sequenced by immunoSEQ multiplex PCR; TCRdb stores in-frame clones only, minus some. The table has 130,000 to 150,000 clones, around 82% seen once; the top ten hold 6.8%. The sample comprised PBMCs. The source of these receptors is a man aged 40-50 years in good health and CMV-seropositive. CDR3s include the opening cysteine and the closing phenylalanine or tryptophan. D genes are given only for firm matches. Rows may omit the clone size; those that give it use once, few, many or a size class.

CDR3nt,CDR3aa,j_gene,v_gene,abundance,d_gene
TGCGCCAGCGGCCGGGGGGTGGGGCTGAGCTATGGCTACACCTTC,CASGRGVGLSYGYTF,TRBJ1-2,TRBV4-3,.,.
TGCGCCAGCAGCTTTGAGAGGAACACTGAAGCTTTCTTT,CASSFERNTEAFF,TRBJ1-1,TRBV5-1,once,.
TGTGCCAGCTCACCAATGGGAGGTAGCACAGATACGCAGTATTTT,CASSPMGGSTDTQYF,TRBJ2-3,TRBV18,few,.
TGTGCCAGCAGCTCGGGACTAGCGGGAGGTTATAATGAGCAGTTCTTC,CASSSGLAGGYNEQFF,TRBJ2-1,TRBV5-8,.,TRBD2
TGCGCCAGCAGCCACCGTCCGAACACCGGGGAGCTGTTTTTT,CASSHRPNTGELFF,TRBJ2-2,TRBV4-3,.,.
TGTGCCAGCAGTTCCGAAATATCTTCGACAGGGCTGGGCTACACCTTC,CASSSEISSTGLGYTF,TRBJ1-2,TRBV6-6,.,TRBD1
TGCGCCAGCAGCTGGCAGGGGGCTTTGAACGAGCAGTACTTC,CASSWQGALNEQYF,TRBJ2-7,TRBV5-1,few,TRBD1
TGTGCCAGCAGTGCTACGGAGGGCTCCTACGAGCAGTACTTC,CASSATEGSYEQYF,TRBJ2-7,TRBV6-1,.,.
TGTGCCAGCGGTCGACTAGCGGGAGAATACGAGCAGTACTTC,CASGRLAGEYEQYF,TRBJ2-7,TRBV5-4,.,TRBD2
TGTGCCAGCTCACCACCCCAAGGGACTAGCGGGAGTGAGACCCAGTACTTC,CASSPPQGTSGSETQYF,TRBJ2-5,TRBV18,.,TRBD2
TGTGCCAGCAGTTACTGGGGCAGGGTACATGGCTACACCTTC,CASSYWGRVHGYTF,TRBJ1-2,TRBV6-5,.,.
TGTGCCAGCAGCCAAGCGGGTAGCTTAGCCTACAATGAGCAGTTCTTC,CASSQAGSLAYNEQFF,TRBJ2-1,TRBV4-2,.,.
TGTGCCATCAGTGACCCCGGGACTAGCGGACCCACGTACGAGCAGTACTTC,CAISDPGTSGPTYEQYF,TRBJ2-7,TRBV10-3,.,TRBD2
TGTGCCAGCAGTTACTCGAAGACAGAGGCGCAGTACTTC,CASSYSKTEAQYF,TRBJ2-7,TRBV6-5,.,.
TGTGCCAGCAGCTTGGCCGGGAGGGGGGAGACCCAGTACTTC,CASSLAGRGETQYF,TRBJ2-5,TRBV7-3,.,TRBD2
TGTGCCAGCTCACCGGACAGGGCGTTCCAGCCCCAGCATTTT,CASSPDRAFQPQHF,TRBJ1-5,TRBV18,.,TRBD1
TGTGCCAGCAGCTCCGGACAGGGAATAGAGACCCAGTACTTC,CASSSGQGIETQYF,TRBJ2-5,TRBV5-4,.,TRBD1
TGTGCCACCAGCAGAGATCTTGGCCAGGGGTCCTACGAGCAGTACTTC,CATSRDLGQGSYEQYF,TRBJ2-7,TRBV15,few,.
TGTGCCAGCAGTTACAGGGGGCCCTACGAGCAGTACTTC,CASSYRGPYEQYF,TRBJ2-7,TRBV27,.,TRBD1
TGTGCCAGCAGCCCTCGGACTAGCGGTCCCTACGAGCAGTACTTC,CASSPRTSGPYEQYF,TRBJ2-7,TRBV7-2,few,TRBD2
TGTGCCATCACCCAGGGGGCCGGTCTCTATGGCTACACCTTC,CAITQGAGLYGYTF,TRBJ1-2,TRBV10-3,once,TRBD1
TGTGCCAGCACTCGGCGGGGGCGCGGGGAGCAGTTCTTC,CASTRRGRGEQFF,TRBJ2-1,TRBV27,.,.
TGTGCCAGCAGTAAAACAGGGGGCTACGAGCAGTACTTC,CASSKTGGYEQYF,TRBJ2-7,TRBV6-1,.,TRBD1
TGTGCCAGCAGTTTAAGGGGTGGTCAGGGACAGCCCCAGCATTTT,CASSLRGGQGQPQHF,TRBJ1-5,TRBV28,.,.
TGTGCCAGCAGCTCTCCCGAGGGAAAAAACTATGGCTACACCTTC,CASSSPEGKNYGYTF,TRBJ1-2,TRBV7-6,.,.
TGTGCCACCAGCAGGAGGGGGACAGGAGGGTCCTACAATGAGCAGTTCTTC,CATSRRGTGGSYNEQFF,TRBJ2-1,TRBV15,.,TRBD1
TGTGCCAGCAGCGTAGAGGGAGCGGGAGTCCACGAGCAGTACTTC,CASSVEGAGVHEQYF,TRBJ2-7,TRBV9,.,TRBD2
TGCGCCAGCAGCTTGGGGGCTAGCTCAATCTACGAGCAGTACTTC,CASSLGASSIYEQYF,TRBJ2-7,TRBV5-1,.,.
TGTGCCAGCAGCTTAGACAGGGAAGAGACCCAGTACTTC,CASSLDREETQYF,TRBJ2-5,TRBV13,.,.
TGCGCCAGCTCGCGGGAGTTTCGAGAGACCCAGTACTTC,CASSREFRETQYF,TRBJ2-5,TRBV4-3,.,TRBD2
TGTGCCAGCAGCTTGGCTGTGGGTGGAGGAAGAGAGACCCAGTACTTC,CASSLAVGGGRETQYF,TRBJ2-5,TRBV5-4,.,.
TGTGCCAGCAGCCAAAGGGAGGGACTAGCGGGGGATGAGCAGTTCTTC,CASSQREGLAGDEQFF,TRBJ2-1,TRBV7-9,.,TRBD2
TGTGCCAGCAGCTTAAAGACAGCCCAAGAGACCCAGTACTTC,CASSLKTAQETQYF,TRBJ2-5,TRBV13,.,.
TGTGCCAGTAGTCGGTTCGGGACTAGCGGGGTCAATGAGCAGTTCTTC,CASSRFGTSGVNEQFF,TRBJ2-1,TRBV19,.,TRBD2
TGTGCCAGCAGCTCGCGAGCGAACGTAGCAGATACGCAGTATTTT,CASSSRANVADTQYF,TRBJ2-3,TRBV28,.,.
TGCAGCGTCACCCTCGGGACAGGGGGCGCGAGTGGCTACACCTTC,CSVTLGTGGASGYTF,TRBJ1-2,TRBV29-1,.,TRBD1
TGTGCCAGTAGTATTATGCGGGGGCAAGAGACCCAGTACTTC,CASSIMRGQETQYF,TRBJ2-5,TRBV19,.,TRBD2
TGTGCCAGCAGCCAAGATTCTGTTTTTCTGGCGGGGGGATCCTACAATGAGCAGTTCTTC,CASSQDSVFLAGGSYNEQFF,TRBJ2-1,TRBV4-2,.,TRBD2
TGTGCCAGCAGCTTAAGTTTTACGGGATTGGGCTACACCTTC,CASSLSFTGLGYTF,TRBJ1-2,TRBV11-2,.,.
TGTGCCAGCAGCCCCTCCGGACAAGTAAGCACAGATACGCAGTATTTT,CASSPSGQVSTDTQYF,TRBJ2-3,TRBV5-4,.,.
TGTGCCAGCAGCCCTACTGGCGCGGGGTCCTACGAGCAGTACTTC,CASSPTGAGSYEQYF,TRBJ2-7,TRBV14,.,.
TGTGCCTGGACCCCGAGGGGACAGGGGGCGCTTAGCCCCTACGAGCAGTACTTC,CAWTPRGQGALSPYEQYF,TRBJ2-7,TRBV30,.,TRBD1
TGTGCCAGCAGTTCTAGAGCACCCGTCACAGATACGCAGTATTTT,CASSSRAPVTDTQYF,TRBJ2-3,TRBV7-8,.,.
TGCGCCAGCAGCCAAGTTATAGGACAGGGGCCTATTTCCCACTATGGCTACACCTTC,CASSQVIGQGPISHYGYTF,TRBJ1-2,TRBV4-3,.,TRBD1
TGCGCCAGCAGCCAAGGCCTAGCGGATGAGCAGTTCTTC,CASSQGLADEQFF,TRBJ2-1,TRBV4-3,.,TRBD2
TGTGCCAGCAGCGTAGGGGGCTCTTCCTACGAGCAGTACTTC,CASSVGGSSYEQYF,TRBJ2-7,TRBV9,once,.
TGCGCCAGCAGCCAGGATGTGACTGGCCTGGATGGCTACACCTTC,CASSQDVTGLDGYTF,TRBJ1-2,TRBV4-3,.,.
TGCGCCAGCAGCTTGGAACGAACACTAGCGGGGGCTTCCTACAATGAGCAGTTCTTC,CASSLERTLAGASYNEQFF,TRBJ2-1,TRBV5-1,.,TRBD2
TGCGCCAGCAGCATAGGACATACCACAGATACGCAGTATTTT,CASSIGHTTDTQYF,TRBJ2-3,TRBV5-1,few,.
TGTGCCAGCCGAGGGATTGGCCCGAACACCGGGGAGCTGTTTTTT,CASRGIGPNTGELFF,TRBJ2-2,TRBV5-4,.,.
TGTGCCAGCAGTATTGATAGTGCCAGGGGGGAAGCTAACTATGGCTACACCTTC,CASSIDSARGEANYGYTF,TRBJ1-2,TRBV25-1,.,TRBD1
TGTGCCAGCGGTGAAGCCTCTGGAAACACCATATATTTT,CASGEASGNTIYF,TRBJ1-3,TRBV7-2,.,.
TGTGCCAGCAGCTTGGCCCCACGGCAGGCCAACGGGGAGCTGTTTTTT,CASSLAPRQANGELFF,TRBJ2-2,TRBV5-4,few,.
TGTGCCAGCAGCGGGACTAGCGGGAGTAGATGGACCGGGGAGCTGTTTTTT,CASSGTSGSRWTGELFF,TRBJ2-2,TRBV5-6,.,TRBD2
TGTGCCAGAAGCTTGGCCAGGACTATCCCTTTTAGAAATGAGCAGTTCTTC,CARSLARTIPFRNEQFF,TRBJ2-1,TRBV5-3,.,.
TGTGCCAGCAGTGGTCGAGGGAACTATGGCTACACCTTC,CASSGRGNYGYTF,TRBJ1-2,TRBV27,.,.
TGTGCCAGCAGTGAGCTAAGCTCCTATAATTCACCCCTCCACTTT,CASSELSSYNSPLHF,TRBJ1-6,TRBV2,.,.